The T cell receptor (beta chain) under discussion was sequenced for a study of T cells in Graves' hyperthyroidism and ophthalmopathy. Trimming took off 3 bases at V and 3 bases at J, with 21 bases between the two ends. The CDR3 has 17 amino acids. CDR1 and CDR2 (germline): MNHEY, SMNVEV (reference sequence). Subjects aged 18 to 65 presented with newly diagnosed hyperthyroidism of less than 2 months' duration. This clonotype has at least ten counts. Researchers amplified the TCR beta CDR3 regions from RNA transcripts. The HTBI primer set was used in a first-round RT-PCR of the TCR CDR3. TCRdb reprocessed the multiplex PCR reads via MiXCR and lists one record per CDR3 protein. The data show around 520,000 distinct CDR3 sequences, approximately 15% seen once.

The chain recombines TRBV27 with TRBJ2-7; D is unresolved. The sample was blood. This TCR was sampled from a woman younger than 30 with Graves' hyperthyroidism. CDR3 in amino acids: CASSFPHTASECYEQYV. CDR3 in DNA: TGTGCCAGCAGTTTCCCCCACACGGCGTCGGAGTGCTACGAGCAGTACGTC.